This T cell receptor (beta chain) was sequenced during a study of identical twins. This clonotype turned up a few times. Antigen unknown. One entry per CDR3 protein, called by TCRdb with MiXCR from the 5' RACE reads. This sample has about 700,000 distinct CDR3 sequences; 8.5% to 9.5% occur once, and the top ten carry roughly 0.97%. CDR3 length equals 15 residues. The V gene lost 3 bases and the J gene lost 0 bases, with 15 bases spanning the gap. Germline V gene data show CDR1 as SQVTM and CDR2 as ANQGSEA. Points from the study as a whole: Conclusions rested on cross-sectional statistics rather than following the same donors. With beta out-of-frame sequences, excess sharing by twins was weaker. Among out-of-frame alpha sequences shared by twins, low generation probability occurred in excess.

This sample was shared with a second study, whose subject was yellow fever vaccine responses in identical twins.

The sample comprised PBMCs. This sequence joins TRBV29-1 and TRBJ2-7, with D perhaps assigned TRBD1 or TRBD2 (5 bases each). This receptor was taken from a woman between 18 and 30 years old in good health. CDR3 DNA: TGCAGCGTTGAGGACGGGACGTCCCTCTCCTACGAGCAGTACTTC. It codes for CSVEDGTSLSYEQYF.